In its sample, the clone carrying this TCR beta chain was seen once. Its matching antigen is unknown. This sample was included in a study of OX40 agonist ivuxolimab in advanced cancers. On the study more broadly: It was ivuxolimab, an agonistic anti-OX40 (CD134) antibody, that patients were treated with. Hepatocellular carcinoma, melanoma, renal cell or head and neck cancer occurred in dose-escalation patients. Males comprised around 80% of the group, whose mean age was about 60 years (range 23 to 79). Notes on the study in general: Mean expanded clone counts were higher in CD8+ than CD4+ T cells.

Germline V CDR1 and CDR2: MNHEY, SMNVEV (reference sequence). The CDR3 is 15 amino acids. Trimming took 6 bases from V and 2 from J; bases not matched to a gene: 10. Profiling relied on immunoSEQ multiplex PCR, and the TCRdb table lists in-frame clones only, not all of them. The sample has 75,000 to 95,000 clones, 92% seen once. This specimen was CD4+ or CD8+ T cells sorted from blood, taken in a trial of the OX40 agonist ivuxolimab. This receptor was obtained from an adult with an advanced solid tumor such as melanoma, head and neck, liver or kidney cancer. This chain joins TRBV27 and TRBJ2-7, with 7 positions matching TRBD1. The CDR3, as DNA: TGTGCCAGCAGAACACAGGGGCTAAATCCCTACGAGCAGTACTTC. It specifies CASRTQGLNPYEQYF.